This T cell receptor (beta chain) was recorded in a study of cytomegalovirus exposure and HLA in healthy donors. Study-wide context: A prior study identified just under 120 million unique TCR beta sequences from some 200 million T cells. Study outcomes and limitations: CMV serostatus stood as the only immune exposure information on hand. There were reportedly fewer N-insertions in an Asian-associated ancestry cluster than the roughly 670-donor mean, in a later analysis.

In the PCR, 60 Vbeta and 13 Jbeta primers were used. Per the study methods: About 10 million shared chains were among around 80 million unique TCR beta chains counted in a later analysis. Measured with immunoSEQ multiplex PCR; TCRdb has only the in-frame clones, and not every one. The V and J calls and clone size are taken from that table; D and trimming were inferred from the DNA. The table lists some 170,000 clones, approximately 78% of them singletons. This clone was seen a single time. The antigen is unknown. Germline CDR1 is MNHNS and CDR2 is SASEGT. CDR3 length: 14 residues. V was pared by 7 bases and J by 0 bases, with 11 bases between.

The J gene is TRBJ2-3, the V gene TRBV6-1; D gene unclear. This clonotype was sampled from a human donor in good health. The sample comprised PBMCs. The CDR3 reads CASIRQTSTDTQYF. The CDR3 DNA sequence: TGTGCCAGCATACGACAAACTAGCACAGATACGCAGTATTTT.